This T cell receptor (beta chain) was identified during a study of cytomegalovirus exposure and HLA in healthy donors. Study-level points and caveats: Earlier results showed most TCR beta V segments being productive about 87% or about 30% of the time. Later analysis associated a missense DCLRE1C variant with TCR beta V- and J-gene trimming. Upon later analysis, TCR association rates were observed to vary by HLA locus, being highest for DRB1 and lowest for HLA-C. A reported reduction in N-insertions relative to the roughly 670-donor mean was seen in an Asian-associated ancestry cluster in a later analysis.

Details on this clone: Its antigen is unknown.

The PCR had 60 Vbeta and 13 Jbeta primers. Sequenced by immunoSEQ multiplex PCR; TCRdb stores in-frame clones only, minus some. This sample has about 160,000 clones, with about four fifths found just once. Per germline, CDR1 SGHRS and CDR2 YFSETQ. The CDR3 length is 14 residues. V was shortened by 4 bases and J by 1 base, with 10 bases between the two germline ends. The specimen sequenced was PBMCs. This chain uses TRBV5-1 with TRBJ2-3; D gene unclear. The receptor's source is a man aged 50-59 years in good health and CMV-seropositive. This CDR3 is CASSPRMGTDTQYF. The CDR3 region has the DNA TGCGCCAGCAGCCCCAGGATGGGCACAGATACGCAGTATTTT. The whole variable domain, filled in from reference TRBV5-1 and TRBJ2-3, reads KAGVTQTPRYLIKTRGQQVTLSCSPISGHRSVSWYQQTPGQGLQFLFEYFSETQRNKGNFPGRFSGRQFSNSRSEMNVSTLELGDSALYLCASSPRMGTDTQYFGPGTRLTVL.